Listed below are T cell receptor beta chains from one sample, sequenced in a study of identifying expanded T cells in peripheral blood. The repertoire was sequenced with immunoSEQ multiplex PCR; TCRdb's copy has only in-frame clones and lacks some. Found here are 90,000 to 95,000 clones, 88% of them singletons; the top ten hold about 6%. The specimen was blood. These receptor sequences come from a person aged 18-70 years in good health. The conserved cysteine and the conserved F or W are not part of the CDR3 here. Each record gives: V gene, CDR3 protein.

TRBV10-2	ASSESAGGAGLYGYT
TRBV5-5	ASSPDTNSYEQY
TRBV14	ASSPRRTSGSYNEQF
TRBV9	ASSQGGSSYNEQF
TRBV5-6	ASSLSRRTYGYT
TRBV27	ASSRSIGNQPQH
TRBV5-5	ASSFSYPSSYEQY
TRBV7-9	ASSARQGATFEQY
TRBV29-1	SVLSGGHYNEQF
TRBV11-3	ATKRAYGYT
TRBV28	ASSLVHGEAF
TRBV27	ASRPNRGRFDGYT
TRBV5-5	ASSLAGVSNQPQH
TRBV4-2	ASSPVGGLYAF
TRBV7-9	ASSLEGGRDNYEQY
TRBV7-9	ASSLAGIPEAF
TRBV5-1	ASSLEGQVASGNTIY
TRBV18	ASSQGAGVHNEQF
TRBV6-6	ASRPGYSGNTIY
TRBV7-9	ASRETGTRGPGELF
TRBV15	ATSRVEQLGEKLF
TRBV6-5	ASSYGEAGGYEQY
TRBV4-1	ASSPRYGGTNEKLF
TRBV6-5	ASSYRGPYGYT
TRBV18	ASSRNDGGSGNTIY
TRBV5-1	ASSFTANTEAF